A selection of T cell receptor beta chains follows, all from one sample in a study of graft-versus-host responses after intestinal transplantation. Data came from immunoSEQ multiplex PCR; TCRdb stores just in-frame clones and leaves some out. The table has approximately 20,000 clones, around 77% seen once. Sequenced here: ileum tissue, sampled 12 days after intestinal transplant. Source of these receptors: a human patient who received an intestinal transplant, so some T cells may come from the graft donor. Both conserved end residues are part of each CDR3. The D gene is left open where the match is weak. Only some rows state a clone size, as once, few, many or a class for expanded clones.

D gene: -
J gene: TRBJ2-1
V gene: TRBV4-1
clone size: few
CDR3 protein: CASSQDRVSYNEQFF
CDR3 DNA: TGCGCCAGCAGCCAAGATCGTGTCTCCTACAATGAGCAGTTCTTC

D gene: -
J gene: TRBJ2-1
V gene: TRBV27
clone size: -
CDR3 protein: CASTPSWGGEEGEQFF
CDR3 DNA: TGTGCCAGCACCCCCTCGTGGGGTGGGGAGGAAGGGGAGCAGTTCTTC

D gene: -
J gene: TRBJ2-6
V gene: TRBV7-9
clone size: -
CDR3 protein: CASSLQSGANVLTF
CDR3 DNA: TGTGCCAGCAGCTTACAATCTGGGGCCAACGTCCTGACTTTC

D gene: -
J gene: TRBJ2-3
V gene: TRBV14
clone size: -
CDR3 protein: CASSQERGTDTQYF
CDR3 DNA: TGTGCCAGCAGCCAAGAGAGAGGCACAGATACGCAGTATTTT

D gene: -
J gene: TRBJ2-7
V gene: TRBV6-1
clone size: -
CDR3 protein: CASSESGGGSYEQYF
CDR3 DNA: TGTGCCAGCAGTGAATCCGGGGGTGGGTCCTACGAGCAGTACTTC

D gene: TRBD1
J gene: TRBJ1-1
V gene: TRBV11-1
clone size: -
CDR3 protein: CASSRGNRGNTEAFF
CDR3 DNA: TGTGCCAGCAGCAGAGGGAACAGGGGGAACACTGAAGCTTTCTTT

D gene: TRBD1
J gene: TRBJ1-6
V gene: TRBV29-1
clone size: -
CDR3 protein: CSVEEDRERAYNSPLHF
CDR3 DNA: TGCAGCGTTGAAGAGGACAGGGAGCGGGCCTATAATTCACCCCTCCACTTT

D gene: TRBD2
J gene: TRBJ2-1
V gene: TRBV19
clone size: once
CDR3 protein: CASSAGGLTYNEQFF
CDR3 DNA: TGTGCCAGTAGCGCGGGGGGTTTGACCTACAATGAGCAGTTCTTC

D gene: -
J gene: TRBJ2-3
V gene: TRBV9
clone size: few
CDR3 protein: CASSAQRIDTDTQYF
CDR3 DNA: TGTGCCAGCAGCGCACAGCGGATTGACACAGATACGCAGTATTTT

D gene: TRBD1
J gene: TRBJ1-6
V gene: TRBV7-9
clone size: -
CDR3 protein: CASSLPGQVTGPLHF
CDR3 DNA: TGTGCCAGCAGCTTACCGGGACAGGTGACGGGGCCCCTCCACTTT

D gene: TRBD1
J gene: TRBJ1-5
V gene: TRBV27
clone size: -
CDR3 protein: CASSWGQGSNQPQHF
CDR3 DNA: TGTGCCAGCAGTTGGGGACAGGGTAGCAATCAGCCCCAGCATTTT

D gene: -
J gene: TRBJ2-7
V gene: TRBV7-3
clone size: -
CDR3 protein: CASSSCPGCSYEQYF
CDR3 DNA: TGTGCCAGCAGCTCTTGTCCAGGGTGTTCCTACGAGCAGTACTTC

D gene: TRBD2
J gene: TRBJ2-7
V gene: TRBV7-2
clone size: -
CDR3 protein: CASIPIRGAYEQYF
CDR3 DNA: TGTGCCAGCATTCCCATTCGGGGGGCCTACGAGCAGTACTTC

D gene: -
J gene: TRBJ2-7
V gene: TRBV18
clone size: medium-sized
CDR3 protein: CASSPTLYEQYF
CDR3 DNA: TGTGCCAGCTCACCAACTCTTTACGAGCAGTACTTC

D gene: -
J gene: TRBJ1-3
V gene: TRBV11-3
clone size: few
CDR3 protein: CASSLSLNSGNTIYF
CDR3 DNA: TGTGCCAGCAGCTTATCACTGAACTCTGGAAACACCATATATTTT

D gene: -
J gene: TRBJ1-2
V gene: TRBV7-9
clone size: -
CDR3 protein: CASSFRGVDYGYTF
CDR3 DNA: TGTGCCAGCAGCTTCCGGGGGGTCGACTATGGCTACACCTTC

D gene: TRBD1
J gene: TRBJ1-1
V gene: TRBV7-4
clone size: -
CDR3 protein: CASSLVRDRGFNTEAFF
CDR3 DNA: TGTGCCAGCAGCTTAGTGCGGGACAGGGGATTTAACACTGAAGCTTTCTTT

D gene: -
J gene: TRBJ1-2
V gene: TRBV6-1
clone size: -
CDR3 protein: CASSEQTFYGYTF
CDR3 DNA: TGTGCCAGCAGTGAACAGACTTTCTATGGCTACACCTTC

D gene: -
J gene: TRBJ2-7
V gene: TRBV7-6
clone size: few
CDR3 protein: CASSLVRWQGLDEQYF
CDR3 DNA: TGTGCCAGCAGCTTAGTACGGTGGCAGGGTTTGGACGAGCAGTACTTC

D gene: -
J gene: TRBJ2-7
V gene: TRBV6-1
clone size: -
CDR3 protein: CASSEPTRGPGYEQYF
CDR3 DNA: TGTGCCAGCAGTGAACCCACGCGGGGACCCGGCTACGAGCAGTACTTC

D gene: TRBD2
J gene: TRBJ2-2
V gene: TRBV4-3
clone size: -
CDR3 protein: CASSQASGGFTGELFF
CDR3 DNA: TGCGCCAGCAGCCAAGCTAGCGGGGGGTTTACCGGGGAGCTGTTTTTT

D gene: TRBD1
J gene: TRBJ1-2
V gene: TRBV7-2
clone size: -
CDR3 protein: CASSRIDRGVYGYTF
CDR3 DNA: TGTGCCAGCAGCCGAATTGACAGGGGAGTCTATGGCTACACCTTC

D gene: TRBD2
J gene: TRBJ2-7
V gene: TRBV27
clone size: -
CDR3 protein: CASSPLAGGSEQYF
CDR3 DNA: TGTGCCAGCAGTCCGCTAGCGGGAGGATCCGAGCAGTACTTC

D gene: TRBD2
J gene: TRBJ2-3
V gene: TRBV11-2
clone size: -
CDR3 protein: CASSLGGGRGDTQYF
CDR3 DNA: TGTGCCAGCAGCCTAGGCGGGGGGCGTGGAGATACGCAGTATTTT

D gene: -
J gene: TRBJ1-1
V gene: TRBV11-2
clone size: -
CDR3 protein: CASTPPGYPEAFF
CDR3 DNA: TGTGCCAGCACCCCCCCAGGGTACCCTGAAGCTTTCTTT

D gene: TRBD2
J gene: TRBJ2-5
V gene: TRBV14
clone size: -
CDR3 protein: CASSPRGVLHPGLRETQYF
CDR3 DNA: TGTGCCAGCAGCCCCCGGGGGGTACTTCACCCCGGCTTAAGGGAGACCCAGTACTTC

D gene: TRBD2
J gene: TRBJ2-1
V gene: TRBV27
clone size: -
CDR3 protein: CASKSQAGDQGEQFF
CDR3 DNA: TGTGCCAGCAAAAGCCAAGCGGGGGACCAAGGTGAGCAGTTCTTC

D gene: TRBD1
J gene: TRBJ2-7
V gene: TRBV4-2
clone size: -
CDR3 protein: CASSQDWGTGASYEQYF
CDR3 DNA: TGTGCCAGCAGCCAAGATTGGGGGACAGGGGCGTCGTACGAGCAGTACTTC

D gene: -
J gene: TRBJ1-2
V gene: TRBV18
clone size: -
CDR3 protein: CASSPWNTNTPNYGYTF
CDR3 DNA: TGTGCCAGCTCACCATGGAACACTAACACTCCTAACTATGGCTACACCTTC

D gene: TRBD2
J gene: TRBJ2-5
V gene: TRBV11-3
clone size: -
CDR3 protein: CASSLTGTRGETQYF
CDR3 DNA: TGTGCCAGCAGCCTAACCGGGACTAGGGGGGAGACCCAGTACTTC

D gene: -
J gene: TRBJ2-7
V gene: TRBV4-2
clone size: -
CDR3 protein: CASSGTPAYEQYF
CDR3 DNA: TGTGCCAGCAGCGGGACTCCGGCGTACGAGCAGTACTTC

D gene: -
J gene: TRBJ1-1
V gene: TRBV6-1
clone size: -
CDR3 protein: CASRAWNTEAFF
CDR3 DNA: TGTGCCAGCAGGGCCTGGAACACTGAAGCTTTCTTT

D gene: TRBD1
J gene: TRBJ2-6
V gene: TRBV7-2
clone size: -
CDR3 protein: CASSWTGSWANVLTF
CDR3 DNA: TGTGCCAGCAGCTGGACAGGTTCGTGGGCCAACGTCCTGACTTTC

D gene: TRBD2
J gene: TRBJ2-1
V gene: TRBV15
clone size: -
CDR3 protein: CATSRGSGSSYNEQFF
CDR3 DNA: TGTGCCACCAGCAGAGGTAGCGGGAGTTCCTACAATGAGCAGTTCTTC

D gene: TRBD1
J gene: TRBJ1-2
V gene: TRBV6-6
clone size: -
CDR3 protein: CASSDPGTGGAETF
CDR3 DNA: TGTGCCAGCAGTGATCCGGGGACAGGGGGCGCCGAGACCTTC

D gene: TRBD1
J gene: TRBJ2-7
V gene: TRBV7-9
clone size: once
CDR3 protein: CASSVGDRTYEQYF
CDR3 DNA: TGTGCCAGCAGCGTAGGGGACAGGACCTACGAGCAGTACTTC

D gene: TRBD1
J gene: TRBJ2-7
V gene: TRBV19
clone size: -
CDR3 protein: CASSADRGYEQYF
CDR3 DNA: TGTGCCAGTAGTGCGGACAGGGGCTACGAGCAGTACTTC

D gene: -
J gene: TRBJ2-7
V gene: TRBV19
clone size: -
CDR3 protein: CASSIFHSYEQYF
CDR3 DNA: TGTGCCAGTAGTATTTTCCACTCCTACGAGCAGTACTTC

D gene: -
J gene: TRBJ2-3
V gene: TRBV4-1
clone size: -
CDR3 protein: CASSQEGPWDTQYF
CDR3 DNA: TGCGCCAGCAGCCAGGAGGGGCCGTGGGATACGCAGTATTTT

D gene: -
J gene: TRBJ2-7
V gene: TRBV2
clone size: few
CDR3 protein: CASSERGQGIGEQYF
CDR3 DNA: TGTGCCAGCAGTGAAAGGGGCCAAGGGATAGGGGAGCAGTACTTC

D gene: TRBD2
J gene: TRBJ2-4
V gene: TRBV28
clone size: -
CDR3 protein: CATGGSGGIQYF
CDR3 DNA: TGTGCCACGGGGGGGTCTGGGGGCATTCAGTACTTC

D gene: -
J gene: TRBJ1-4
V gene: TRBV27
clone size: -
CDR3 protein: CASSLFRGDTEKLFF
CDR3 DNA: TGTGCCAGCAGTTTATTCCGTGGGGACACCGAAAAACTGTTTTTT

D gene: -
J gene: TRBJ2-3
V gene: TRBV7-9
clone size: -
CDR3 protein: CASSLGPGSDTQYF
CDR3 DNA: TGTGCCAGCAGCTTAGGTCCCGGGTCAGATACGCAGTATTTT

D gene: TRBD2
J gene: TRBJ2-5
V gene: TRBV7-8
clone size: -
CDR3 protein: CASSLVLWSGTSDKETQYF
CDR3 DNA: TGTGCCAGCAGCTTAGTTTTGTGGAGTGGGACTAGCGATAAAGAGACCCAGTACTTC

D gene: -
J gene: TRBJ1-2
V gene: TRBV19
clone size: -
CDR3 protein: CASSIWGPAGYTF
CDR3 DNA: TGTGCCAGTAGTATTTGGGGCCCGGCGGGCTACACCTTC

D gene: TRBD1
J gene: TRBJ2-7
V gene: TRBV6-5
clone size: few
CDR3 protein: CASTRTGEFYEQYF
CDR3 DNA: TGTGCCAGCACCCGGACAGGGGAATTTTACGAGCAGTACTTC

D gene: -
J gene: TRBJ2-5
V gene: TRBV7-9
clone size: -
CDR3 protein: CASGLRGSETQYF
CDR3 DNA: TGTGCCAGCGGATTACGGGGGTCGGAGACCCAGTACTTC